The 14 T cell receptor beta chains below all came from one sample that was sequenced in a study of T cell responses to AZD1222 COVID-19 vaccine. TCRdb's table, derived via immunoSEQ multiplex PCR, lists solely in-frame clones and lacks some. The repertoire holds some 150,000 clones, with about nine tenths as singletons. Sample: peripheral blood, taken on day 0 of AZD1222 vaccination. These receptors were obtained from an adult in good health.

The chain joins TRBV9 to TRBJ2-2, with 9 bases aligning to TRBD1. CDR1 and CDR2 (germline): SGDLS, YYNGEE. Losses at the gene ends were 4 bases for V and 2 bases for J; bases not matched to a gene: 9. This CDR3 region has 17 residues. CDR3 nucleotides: TGTGCCAGCAGCCCTCGACGGACAGGGGAAAACACCGGGGAGCTGTTTTTT. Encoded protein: CASSPRRTGENTGELFF. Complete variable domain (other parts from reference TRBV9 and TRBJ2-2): DSGVTQTPKHLITATGQRVTLRCSPRSGDLSVYWYQQSLDQGLQFLIQYYNGEERAKGNILERFSAQQFPDLHSELNLSSLELGDSALYFCASSPRRTGENTGELFFGEGSRLTVL.

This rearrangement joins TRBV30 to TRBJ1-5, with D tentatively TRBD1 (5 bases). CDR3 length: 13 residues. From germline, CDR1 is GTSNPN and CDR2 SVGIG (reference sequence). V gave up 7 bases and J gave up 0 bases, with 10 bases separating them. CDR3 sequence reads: CASETDSNQPQHF. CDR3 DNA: TGTGCCTCCGAGACAGATAGCAATCAGCCCCAGCATTTT.

The CDR3 protein is CASSLQGSFTDTQYF. The DNA for the CDR3 is TGTGCCAGCAGCTTACAGGGGAGCTTCACAGATACGCAGTATTTT. V gene TRBV7-9 combines with J gene TRBJ2-3, with a tentative D call TRBD1 (6 bases). The V end was cut by 2 bases, the J end by 2 bases, with 11 bases between. The CDR3 covers 15 residues. CDR1 and CDR2 from the germline V gene are SEHNR and FQNEAQ (reference sequence).

This chain's CDR3 is CASSLQGMANEKLFF. The CDR3 DNA reads as TGTGCCAGCAGCCTTCAGGGGATGGCTAATGAAAAACTGTTTTTT. The chain couples TRBV5-4 to TRBJ1-4; a possible D gene is TRBD1 (6 bases). V was shortened by 4 bases and J by 3 bases, with 13 bases between the two germline ends. This CDR3 has 15 residues. Looked up from germline, CDR1 is SGHNT and CDR2 is YYREEE (reference sequence).

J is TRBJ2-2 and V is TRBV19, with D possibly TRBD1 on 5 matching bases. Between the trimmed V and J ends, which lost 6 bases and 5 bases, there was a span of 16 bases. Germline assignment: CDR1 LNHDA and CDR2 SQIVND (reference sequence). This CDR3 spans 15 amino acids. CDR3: CASRRGTVGTGELFF. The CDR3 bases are TGTGCCAGTAGAAGGGGTACGGTTGGGACCGGGGAGCTGTTTTTT.

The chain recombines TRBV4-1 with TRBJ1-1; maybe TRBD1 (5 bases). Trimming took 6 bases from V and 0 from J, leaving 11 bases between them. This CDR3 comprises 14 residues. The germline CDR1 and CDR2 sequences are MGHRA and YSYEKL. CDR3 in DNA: TGCGCCAGCAGTGCCAGGGAACTGAACACTGAAGCTTTCTTT. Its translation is CASSARELNTEAFF.

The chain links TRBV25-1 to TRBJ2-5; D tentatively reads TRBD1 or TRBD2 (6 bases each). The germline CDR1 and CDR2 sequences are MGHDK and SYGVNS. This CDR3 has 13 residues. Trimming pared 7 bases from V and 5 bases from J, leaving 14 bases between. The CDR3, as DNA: TGTGCCAGCACTAAGGGGGGTTTGGAGACCCAGTACTTC. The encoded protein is CASTKGGLETQYF.

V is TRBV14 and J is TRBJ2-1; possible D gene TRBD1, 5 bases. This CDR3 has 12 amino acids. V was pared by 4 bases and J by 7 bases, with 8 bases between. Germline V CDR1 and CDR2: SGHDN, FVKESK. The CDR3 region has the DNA TGTGCCAGCAGCCGCAGGGTAAATGAGCAGTTCTTC. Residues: CASSRRVNEQFF.

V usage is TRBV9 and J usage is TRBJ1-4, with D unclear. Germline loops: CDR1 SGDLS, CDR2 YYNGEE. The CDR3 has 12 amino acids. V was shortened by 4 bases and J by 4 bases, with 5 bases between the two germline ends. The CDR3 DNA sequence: TGTGCCAGCAGCCGGGGTAATGAAAAACTGTTTTTT. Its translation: CASSRGNEKLFF.

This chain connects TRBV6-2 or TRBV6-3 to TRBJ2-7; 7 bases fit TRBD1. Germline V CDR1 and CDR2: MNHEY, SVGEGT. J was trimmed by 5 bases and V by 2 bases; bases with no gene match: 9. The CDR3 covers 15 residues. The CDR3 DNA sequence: TGTGCCAGCAGTTACGGTATTAGGGGGCCAGACGAGCAGTACTTC. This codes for CASSYGIRGPDEQYF.

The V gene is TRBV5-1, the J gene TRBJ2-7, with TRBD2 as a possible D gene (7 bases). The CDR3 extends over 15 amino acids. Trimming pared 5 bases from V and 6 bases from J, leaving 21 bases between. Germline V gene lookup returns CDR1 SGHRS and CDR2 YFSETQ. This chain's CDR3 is CASSVGPLGGGEQYF. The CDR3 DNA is TGCGCCAGCAGTGTGGGCCCACTAGGGGGGGGCGAGCAGTACTTC.

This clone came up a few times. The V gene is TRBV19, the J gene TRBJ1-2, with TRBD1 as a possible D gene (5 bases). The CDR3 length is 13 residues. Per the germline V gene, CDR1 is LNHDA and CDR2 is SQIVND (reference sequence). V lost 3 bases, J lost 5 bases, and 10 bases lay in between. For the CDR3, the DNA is TGTGCCAGTAGTATCCAGGGCCCGTATGGCTACACCTTC. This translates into CASSIQGPYGYTF.

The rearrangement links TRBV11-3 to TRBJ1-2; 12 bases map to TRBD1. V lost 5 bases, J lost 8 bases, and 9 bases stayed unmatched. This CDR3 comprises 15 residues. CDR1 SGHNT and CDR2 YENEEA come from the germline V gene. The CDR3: CASSSGTGGVAGYTF. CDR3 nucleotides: TGTGCCAGCAGCAGCGGGACAGGGGGCGTTGCCGGCTACACCTTC.

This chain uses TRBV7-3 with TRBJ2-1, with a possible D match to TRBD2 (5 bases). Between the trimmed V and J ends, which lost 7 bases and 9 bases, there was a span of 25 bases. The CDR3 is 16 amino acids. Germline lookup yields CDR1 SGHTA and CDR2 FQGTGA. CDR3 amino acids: CASIQSAILGSGEQFF. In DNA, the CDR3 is TGTGCCAGCATCCAGTCGGCCATACTGGGGAGTGGTGAGCAGTTCTTC.